This T cell receptor beta chain is drawn from a study of T cell repertoires in cytomegalovirus infection. Study-wide background: Public TCR beta signature analysis indicated the presence of both CMV infection and matching HLA type.

Comment on this clonotype: Its antigen remains unknown.

TCRdb reprocessed the reads with MiXCR, giving one entry per CDR3 protein. The sample has about 330,000 distinct CDR3 sequences; roughly 36% are singletons. The CDR3 runs to 13 residues. V lost 4 bases, J lost 5 bases, and 11 bases lay in between. Per germline, CDR1 SGHTA and CDR2 FQGTGA. This sample comprised cultured PBMCs, obtained from culture after CMV antigen stimulation. This receptor was taken from a human donor in good health (CMV status not recorded). Some clones in this sample may be carry-over from other donors' samples. The chain couples TRBV7-3 to TRBJ2-5; D possibly corresponds to TRBD1 (5 bases). DNA of the CDR3: TGTGCCAGCAGCTCCGGACACGGGGAGACCCAGTACTTC. Translating it yields CASSSGHGETQYF.